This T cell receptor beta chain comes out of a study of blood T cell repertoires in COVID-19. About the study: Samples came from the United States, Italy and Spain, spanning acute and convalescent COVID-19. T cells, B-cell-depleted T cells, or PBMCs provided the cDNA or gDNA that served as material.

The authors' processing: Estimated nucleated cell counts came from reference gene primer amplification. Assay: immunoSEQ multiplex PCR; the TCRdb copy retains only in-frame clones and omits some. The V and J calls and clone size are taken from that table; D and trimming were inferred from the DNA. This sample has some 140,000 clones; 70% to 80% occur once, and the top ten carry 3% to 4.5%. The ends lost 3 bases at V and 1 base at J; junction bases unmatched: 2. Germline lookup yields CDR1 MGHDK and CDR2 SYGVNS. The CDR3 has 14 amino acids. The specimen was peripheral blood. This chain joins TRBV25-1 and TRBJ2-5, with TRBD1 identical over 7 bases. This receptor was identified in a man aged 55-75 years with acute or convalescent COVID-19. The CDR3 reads CASSDYRGQETQYF. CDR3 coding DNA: TGTGCCAGCAGTGATTACAGGGGCCAAGAGACCCAGTACTTC.